This TCR beta chain comes out of a study of CD8 T cells in Susac syndrome. Broader study findings: The number of individuals included in the study's TCR sequencing and HLA analysis was acknowledged as relatively small.

The CDR3 runs 17 residues. The V and J ends lost 0 bases and 1 base respectively, with 12 bases between them. Looked up from germline, CDR1 is LGHNA and CDR2 is YNFKEQ. As to this clonotype: The antigen is not known.

High-throughput TCR beta sequencing covered peripheral CD8+ and CD4+ T cells. Reverse transcription used roughly 0.5 to 1 ug RNA and random hexamers. Multiplex PCR with immunoSEQ amplified the TCR beta CDR3 across 54 Vbeta and 13 Jbeta. TCRdb called the immunoSEQ multiplex PCR reads again in MiXCR, with one record for every CDR3 protein. The sample shows about 120,000 distinct CDR3 sequences, approximately 94% of them seen only once. This receptor was obtained from a human donor with multiple sclerosis. Sequenced input: CD4+ T cells from PBMCs. This chain connects TRBV4-2 to TRBJ2-2; D is unresolved. The DNA of the CDR3 is TGTGCCAGCAGCCAAGAAGGGCCGGGTTGGAACACCGGGGAGCTGTTTTTT. It codes for CASSQEGPGWNTGELFF.